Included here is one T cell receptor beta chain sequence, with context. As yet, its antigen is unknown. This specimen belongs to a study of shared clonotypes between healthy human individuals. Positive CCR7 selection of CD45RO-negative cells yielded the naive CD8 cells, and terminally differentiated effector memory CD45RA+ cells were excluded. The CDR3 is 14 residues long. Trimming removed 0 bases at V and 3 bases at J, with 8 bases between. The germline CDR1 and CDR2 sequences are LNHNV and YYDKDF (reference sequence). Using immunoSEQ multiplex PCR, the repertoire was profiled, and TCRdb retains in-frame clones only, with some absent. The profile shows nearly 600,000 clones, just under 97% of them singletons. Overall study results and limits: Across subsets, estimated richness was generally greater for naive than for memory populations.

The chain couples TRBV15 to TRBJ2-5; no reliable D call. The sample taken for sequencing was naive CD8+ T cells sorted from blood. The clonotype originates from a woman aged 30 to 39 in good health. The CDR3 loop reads CATSRDPREETQYF. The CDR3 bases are TGTGCCACCAGCAGAGACCCCAGAGAAGAGACCCAGTACTTC.